The rows below give T cell receptor beta chains drawn from one sample of a study of vaccination and CD4 T cells after COVID-19. No antigen has been identified for these receptors. TCRdb re-derived calls from the PCR reads in MiXCR, one entry per CDR3 protein. The sample lists 20,000 to 25,000 distinct CDR3 sequences; approximately 50% were seen once. Sequencing was carried out using CD4+ T cells from blood, cultured in vitro. These receptors were obtained from a human donor who had recovered from COVID-19. Each CDR3 is given with its conserved first and last residue. Fields, in order: CDR3 DNA, CDR3 protein, D gene, J gene, CDR3 length, clone size, V gene. D genes are given only for firm matches. A row's size may be missing; if present it is once, few, many or a size class.

DNA: TGCAGTGCGGGGACTAGCGGGAGGGCCGACAATGAGCAGTTCTTC
CDR3: CSAGTSGRADNEQFF
D: TRBD2
J: TRBJ2-1
length: 15
size: few
V: TRBV20-1

DNA: TGTGCCAGTAACGACAGGGGGGAGGAGGAAAAACTGTTTTTT
CDR3: CASNDRGEEEKLFF
D: TRBD1
J: TRBJ1-4
length: 14
size: -
V: TRBV19

DNA: TGTGCCACCAGTGATTTGGGGACTGGAGGAGATACGCAGTATTTT
CDR3: CATSDLGTGGDTQYF
D: -
J: TRBJ2-3
length: 15
size: -
V: TRBV24-1

DNA: TGTGCCAGCAGCCAAGCCCAGGACGGACCCTATGGCTACACCTTC
CDR3: CASSQAQDGPYGYTF
D: -
J: TRBJ1-2
length: 15
size: -
V: TRBV3-1

DNA: TGTGCCAGCAGTTATATGGGTCCCCAAGATACGCAGTATTTT
CDR3: CASSYMGPQDTQYF
D: -
J: TRBJ2-3
length: 14
size: -
V: TRBV6-5

DNA: TGTGCCAGCGCCAATCTAGGGGGATCAGGGGGGAGCAATCAGCCCCAGCATTTT
CDR3: CASANLGGSGGSNQPQHF
D: TRBD1
J: TRBJ1-5
length: 18
size: -
V: TRBV28

DNA: TGTGCCTGGTCTTGGGGCGGGGAGCTGTTTTTT
CDR3: CAWSWGGELFF
D: -
J: TRBJ2-2
length: 11
size: few
V: TRBV30

DNA: TGTGCCAGCGGCGGGAGTGGGGATACGCAGTATTTT
CDR3: CASGGSGDTQYF
D: TRBD2
J: TRBJ2-3
length: 12
size: -
V: TRBV2

DNA: TGTGCCATCAGTGATCAGGCGATCAAAAACATTCAGTACTTC
CDR3: CAISDQAIKNIQYF
D: -
J: TRBJ2-4
length: 14
size: -
V: TRBV10-3

DNA: TGCAGGGCAACTAGCGGGAGGTCAGACACCGGGGAGCTGTTTTTT
CDR3: CRATSGRSDTGELFF
D: TRBD2
J: TRBJ2-2
length: 15
size: -
V: TRBV20-1

DNA: TGTGCCAGCAGCCAAGTCCCGACAGGGGGAGGCTATGGCTACACCTTC
CDR3: CASSQVPTGGGYGYTF
D: TRBD1
J: TRBJ1-2
length: 16
size: few
V: TRBV3-1

DNA: TGCGCCAGCAGCTTGTCGACAGACAACACCGGGGAGCTGTTTTTT
CDR3: CASSLSTDNTGELFF
D: -
J: TRBJ2-2
length: 15
size: -
V: TRBV5-1

DNA: TGTGCCTGGAGTCCCGATAGCAATCAGCCCCAGCATTTT
CDR3: CAWSPDSNQPQHF
D: -
J: TRBJ1-5
length: 13
size: -
V: TRBV30

DNA: TGTGCCAGCAGCGCAGATCGGGAGACCCAGTACTTC
CDR3: CASSADRETQYF
D: -
J: TRBJ2-5
length: 12
size: -
V: TRBV9

DNA: TGTGCCAGCAGACCAAAACAGGGACGGAACACTGAAGCTTTCTTT
CDR3: CASRPKQGRNTEAFF
D: -
J: TRBJ1-1
length: 15
size: -
V: TRBV6-4

DNA: TGTGCTAGTGGTTTGTCCAGATTTCCCTACGAGCAGTACTTC
CDR3: CASGLSRFPYEQYF
D: -
J: TRBJ2-7
length: 14
size: -
V: TRBV12-5

DNA: TGTGCCAGCAGCTTCGACAGGGGGGAGAGCCAGTACTTC
CDR3: CASSFDRGESQYF
D: TRBD1
J: TRBJ2-5
length: 13
size: -
V: TRBV7-6

DNA: TGTGCCAGCAGCCAACGACTACTCCAAGAGACCCAGTACTTC
CDR3: CASSQRLLQETQYF
D: -
J: TRBJ2-5
length: 14
size: once
V: TRBV3-1

DNA: TGTGCCAGCAGCTTAAGCTACCTCAGCACAGATACGCAGTATTTT
CDR3: CASSLSYLSTDTQYF
D: -
J: TRBJ2-3
length: 15
size: large
V: TRBV7-3

DNA: TGTGCCAGCAGATCCGACGGCTACGAGCAGTACTTC
CDR3: CASRSDGYEQYF
D: -
J: TRBJ2-7
length: 12
size: few
V: TRBV6-1